This T cell receptor (beta chain) derives from a study of cytomegalovirus exposure and HLA in healthy donors. A remark on this clone: Its specificity is not known.

The CDR3 covers 15 residues. Trimming removed 5 bases at V and 0 bases at J, with 12 bases between. Germline values: CDR1 ENHRY, CDR2 SYGVKD. Clones were sequenced by immunoSEQ multiplex PCR, and TCRdb holds only the in-frame ones, with some missing. The profile shows approximately 160,000 clones, approximately 96% of them singletons. The validation cohort, a group of 120 subjects, included the donors and was separate from the roughly 670-subject first cohort. Study conclusions and caveats: TCR sequences were mostly rare, though some public TCRs occurred in many donors. In vitro testing confirmed a few CMV-associated chains as specific for CMV antigens.

This sequence joins TRBV10-3 and TRBJ2-3, with D maybe TRBD1 (6 bases). Sequenced: PBMCs. The TCR was taken from a woman aged 18-29 years in good health and CMV-seronegative. For the CDR3, the DNA is TGTGCCATCAGTAGGCGGACAGAAAGCACAGATACGCAGTATTTT. Its protein product is CAISRRTESTDTQYF.